The rows below give T cell receptor beta chains drawn from one sample of a study of blood T cells in healthy people across ages. TCRdb redid the calling of the 5' RACE reads with MiXCR, one entry per CDR3 protein. The data hold around 1.5 million distinct CDR3 sequences, with around 59% observed a single time. The source material was blood. All receptors derive from a man aged 18 to 29 in good health. The CDR3 runs from the conserved cysteine through the conserved F or W.

TRBV7-2,CASKTHGGDYGYTF
TRBV27,CASSLSATDQPQHF
TRBV27,CARSLFSYNEQFF
TRBV12-3/TRBV12-4,CASSKSGENEQFF
TRBV20-1,CSASIDRESYGQYF
TRBV12-3/TRBV12-4,CASSFSRGYGEKLFF
TRBV6-2/TRBV6-3,CASTGRSPRETQYF
TRBV7-9,CASSMTNYGYTF
TRBV4-3,CASSPTSGGWYEQYF
TRBV7-9,CASSPRVGRYEQYF
TRBV20-1,CSVEGLASYEQYF
TRBV6-2/TRBV6-3,CASSPTETGTQPQHF
TRBV7-2,CASSSSGWTQYF
TRBV4-1,CASSQGDGASYEQYF
TRBV2,CTSSDGNLLTYGYTF
TRBV20-1,CSAINIADTQYF
TRBV12-3/TRBV12-4,CASSTGTPNEKLFF
TRBV4-1,CASSQDPGLAPEQYF
TRBV6-1,CASSPRGDRVETQYF
TRBV4-2,CASSRRIAAGAYNEQFF
TRBV7-9,CASSSGLAGFSYNEQYF
TRBV20-1,CSARNYTGSNYGYTF
TRBV6-5,CASSYHRTGPYEQYF
TRBV20-1,CSPGLAAWDTQYF
TRBV6-5,CVSSYSLFPHLDEQFF
TRBV7-2,CASSLTRLNTDTQYF
TRBV6-1,CASSGGPGQGYEKLFF
TRBV20-1,CSARGGELYTF
TRBV6-6,CASSSPSDYEQYF
TRBV15,CATSIGPPYNSPLHF
TRBV3-1,CASSLHSGTHEQFF
TRBV25-1,CASSQWEGQGGNNSPLHF
TRBV7-8,CASSGIRGREIYEQYF
TRBV6-5,CASSDNFSPLHF
TRBV29-1,CSVGRAGYYEQYF
TRBV6-5,CASSQTGLGSSYNEQFF
TRBV24-1,CATRGHNSNQPQHF
TRBV27,CASRMLGGYEQYF
TRBV5-1,CASSQEGTGRIRGNEQFF
TRBV7-9,CASSQPGGGSYNEQFF
TRBV29-1,CSVEGATGGLGGYTF
TRBV2,CASRDRALVTNEQFF
TRBV28,CASSFPWTGGSSEQYF
TRBV10-3,CAISGLGGRSEAFF
TRBV20-1,CSARGLRTSGVNYEQYF
TRBV29-1,CSAHPGTGNTEAFF
TRBV4-2,CASSQMPGPYLATEAFF
TRBV5-1,CASSLTLAGQNEQYF
TRBV11-2,CASTTRTSGTDTQYF
TRBV4-3,CASSLRETTDTQYF
TRBV27,CASRQGSTTDTQYF
TRBV6-5,CASSEDSFRAGYTF
TRBV5-1,CASSLASGRGNEQYF